This TCR beta chain is from a study of blood T cell repertoires in COVID-19. The overall study: The samples span acute and convalescent COVID-19 from the United States, Italy and Spain. Sample material is recorded as cDNA or gDNA derived from T cells, B-cell-depleted T cells, or PBMCs.

Germline V lookup: CDR1 MNHEY, CDR2 SMNVEV (reference sequence). V was pared by 2 bases and J by 0 bases, with 7 bases of the junction left unmatched. The CDR3 contains 18 residues. Original processing notes: Estimation of nucleated cell counts relied on the amplification of reference gene primers. TCRdb keeps only in-frame clones here, not all; method: immunoSEQ multiplex PCR. That table gives V, J and clone size, and the DNA gave D and trimming. The sample contains 200,000 to 300,000 clones, around 80% of which appear only once. The genes are TRBV27 and TRBJ2-1; 10 bases are shared with TRBD1. This TCR was recovered from a man between 60 and 70 years old with acute or convalescent COVID-19. Sample: peripheral blood. As DNA, the CDR3 is TGTGCCAGCAGTTTAAGGGCGACAGGGGGCTTCTCCTACAATGAGCAGTTCTTC. Translating it yields CASSLRATGGFSYNEQFF.